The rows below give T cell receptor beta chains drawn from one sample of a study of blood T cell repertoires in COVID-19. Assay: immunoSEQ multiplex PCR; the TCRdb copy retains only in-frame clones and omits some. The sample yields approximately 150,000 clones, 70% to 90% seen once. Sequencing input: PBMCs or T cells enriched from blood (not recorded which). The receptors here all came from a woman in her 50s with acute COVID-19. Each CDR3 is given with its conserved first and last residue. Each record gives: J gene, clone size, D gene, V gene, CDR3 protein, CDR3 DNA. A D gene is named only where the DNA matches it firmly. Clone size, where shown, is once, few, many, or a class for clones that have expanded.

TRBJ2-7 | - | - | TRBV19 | CASSPRTEISYEQYF | TGTGCCAGTAGTCCACGGACAGAAATCTCCTACGAGCAGTACTTC
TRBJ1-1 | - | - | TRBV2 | CAGGLGNLNTEAFF | TGTGCCGGAGGCCTCGGGAATTTGAACACTGAAGCTTTCTTT
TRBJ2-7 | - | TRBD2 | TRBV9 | CASSAGLAGGPYEQYF | TGTGCCAGCAGCGCGGGACTAGCGGGAGGCCCATACGAGCAGTACTTC
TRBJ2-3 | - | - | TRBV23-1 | CASRQGFCTDTQYF | TGCGCCAGCCGCCAGGGTTTTTGCACAGATACGCAGTATTTT
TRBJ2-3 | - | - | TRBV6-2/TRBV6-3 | CASSSSGWTDTQYF | TGTGCCAGCAGTTCGTCAGGGTGGACAGATACGCAGTATTTT
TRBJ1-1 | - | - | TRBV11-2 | CASSLRGGAFF | TGTGCCAGCAGCCTCCGCGGAGGAGCTTTCTTT
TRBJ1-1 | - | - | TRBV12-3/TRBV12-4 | CASSLSSEAFF | TGTGCCAGCAGTTTGTCTTCTGAAGCTTTCTTT
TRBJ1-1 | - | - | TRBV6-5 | CASSHRDSANTEAFF | TGTGCCAGCAGTCACAGGGATTCAGCGAACACTGAAGCTTTCTTT
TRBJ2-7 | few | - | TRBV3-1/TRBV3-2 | CASSQVRAGAWEQYF | TGTGCCAGCAGCCAAGTTCGTGCAGGGGCCTGGGAGCAGTACTTC
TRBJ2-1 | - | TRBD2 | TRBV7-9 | CASSSGLAGAYNEQFF | TGTGCCAGCAGCTCAGGACTAGCGGGAGCCTACAATGAGCAGTTCTTC
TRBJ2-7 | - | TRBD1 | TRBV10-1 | CASSESGTGDEQYF | TGCGCCAGCAGTGAGTCAGGGACAGGGGACGAGCAGTACTTC
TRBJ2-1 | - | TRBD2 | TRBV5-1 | CASSLIPGGTYNEQFF | TGCGCCAGCAGCTTGATCCCGGGAGGCACCTACAATGAGCAGTTCTTC
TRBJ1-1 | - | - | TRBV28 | CASSPWTDEAFF | TGTGCCAGCAGTCCGTGGACAGATGAAGCTTTCTTT
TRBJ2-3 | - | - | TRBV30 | CAWSVSQTNTDTQYF | TGTGCCTGGAGTGTATCCCAGACAAACACAGATACGCAGTATTTT
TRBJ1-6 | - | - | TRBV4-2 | CASSQGRSGGSPLHF | TGTGCCAGCAGCCAAGGAAGGTCGGGTGGTTCACCCCTCCACTTT
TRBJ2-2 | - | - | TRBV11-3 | CASSLPPQAQGNIGELFF | TGTGCCAGCAGCTTACCCCCTCAGGCACAGGGCAATATCGGGGAGCTGTTTTTT
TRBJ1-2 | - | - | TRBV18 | CASSPSMAGRDYGYTF | TGTGCCAGCTCACCAAGTATGGCAGGGAGGGACTATGGCTACACCTTC
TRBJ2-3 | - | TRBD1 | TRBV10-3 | CAAGVDRDREGGTQYF | TGTGCAGCCGGAGTTGACCGGGACAGGGAGGGAGGTACGCAGTATTTT
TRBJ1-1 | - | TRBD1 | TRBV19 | CASSATGGITEAFF | TGTGCCAGTAGTGCCACAGGGGGTATCACTGAAGCTTTCTTT
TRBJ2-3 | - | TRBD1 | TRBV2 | CASSPDRDSSNPQYF | TGTGCCAGCAGCCCCGACCGGGACAGTTCAAACCCGCAGTATTTT
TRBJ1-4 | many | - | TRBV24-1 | CATSDPAGPVEKLFF | TGTGCCACCAGTGATCCGGCGGGCCCGGTCGAAAAACTGTTTTTT
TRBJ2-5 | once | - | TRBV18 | CASSGTAGQETQYF | TGTGCCAGCTCCGGTACCGCGGGTCAAGAGACCCAGTACTTC
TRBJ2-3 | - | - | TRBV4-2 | CASSQGSGADTQYF | TGTGCCAGCAGCCAAGGGAGCGGTGCAGATACGCAGTATTTT
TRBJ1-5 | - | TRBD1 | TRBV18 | CASSQGTGNSNQPQHF | TGTGCCAGCTCACAAGGGACAGGAAATAGCAATCAGCCCCAGCATTTT
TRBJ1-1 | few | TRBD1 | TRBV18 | CASIDRALMNTEAFF | TGTGCCAGCATTGACAGGGCACTTATGAACACTGAAGCTTTCTTT
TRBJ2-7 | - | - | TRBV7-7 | CASSLGVGVSYEQYF | TGTGCTAGCAGCTTAGGGGTAGGGGTCTCCTACGAGCAGTACTTC
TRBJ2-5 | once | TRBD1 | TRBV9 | CASSRDSSQEETQYF | TGTGCCAGCAGCCGGGACAGTTCCCAGGAAGAGACCCAGTACTTC
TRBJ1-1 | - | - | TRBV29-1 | CSVRRGDTEAFF | TGCAGCGTCCGGCGGGGAGACACTGAAGCTTTCTTT
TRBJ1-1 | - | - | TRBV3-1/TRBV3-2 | CASSQLNRVGNTEAFF | TGTGCCAGCAGCCAGCTTAACAGGGTAGGGAACACTGAAGCTTTCTTT
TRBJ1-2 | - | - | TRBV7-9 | CASSFGQGFYGYTF | TGTGCCAGCAGCTTCGGGCAGGGGTTCTATGGCTACACCTTC
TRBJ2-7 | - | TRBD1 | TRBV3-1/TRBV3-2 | CASSQGQGYEQYF | TGTGCCAGCAGCCAAGGACAGGGGTACGAGCAGTACTTC
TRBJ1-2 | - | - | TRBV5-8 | CASSFRRQSYGYTF | TGTGCCAGCAGCTTTAGGCGACAGAGCTATGGCTACACCTTC
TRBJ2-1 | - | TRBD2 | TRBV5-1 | CASSLIAGVRIDEQFF | TGCGCCAGCAGCTTAATAGCGGGAGTGAGAATCGATGAGCAGTTCTTC
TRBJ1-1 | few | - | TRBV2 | CASSESDTTEAFF | TGTGCCAGCAGTGAATCGGACACCACTGAAGCTTTCTTT
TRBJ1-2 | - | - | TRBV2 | CASTLGGLVNYGYTF | TGTGCCAGCACCCTCGGGGGGTTAGTTAACTATGGCTACACCTTC
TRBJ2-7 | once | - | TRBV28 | CASSPAGAAAYEQYF | TGTGCCAGCAGTCCTGCGGGGGCGGCGGCCTACGAGCAGTACTTC
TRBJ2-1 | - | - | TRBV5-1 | CASSLRDSYNEQFF | TGCGCCAGCAGCTTGCGGGACTCCTACAATGAGCAGTTCTTC
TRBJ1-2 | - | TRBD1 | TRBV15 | CATSRGTGSGYTF | TGTGCCACCAGCAGAGGGACAGGGAGCGGCTACACCTTC
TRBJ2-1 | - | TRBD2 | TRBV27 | CASSGTLAVNEQFF | TGTGCCAGCAGTGGTACTCTAGCGGTTAATGAGCAGTTCTTC
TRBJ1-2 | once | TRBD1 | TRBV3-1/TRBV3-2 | CASSRSDRGPYGYTF | TGTGCCAGCAGCCGATCGGACAGGGGGCCTTATGGCTACACCTTC
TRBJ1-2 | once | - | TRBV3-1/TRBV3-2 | CASSQGDGYTF | TGTGCCAGCAGCCAAGGAGATGGCTACACCTTC
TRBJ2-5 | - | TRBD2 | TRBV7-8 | CASTAGLAGGRETQYF | TGTGCCAGCACCGCAGGACTAGCGGGAGGGCGAGAGACCCAGTACTTC
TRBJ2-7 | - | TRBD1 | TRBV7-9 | CASSLGVGQFYF | TGTGCCAGCAGCTTAGGGGTGGGACAGTTTTACTTC
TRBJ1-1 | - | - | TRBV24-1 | CATSETPYGGSNTEAFF | TGTGCCACCAGTGAAACCCCCTATGGGGGCTCGAACACTGAAGCTTTCTTT
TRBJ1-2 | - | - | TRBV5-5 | CASSRGTNYGYTF | TGTGCCAGCAGCCGGGGAACAAACTATGGCTACACCTTC
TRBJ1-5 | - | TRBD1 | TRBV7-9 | CASSLAGQANQPQHF | TGTGCCAGCAGCTTAGCGGGACAGGCAAATCAGCCCCAGCATTTT
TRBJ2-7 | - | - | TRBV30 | CAWTSGRGGFEQYF | TGTGCCTGGACTTCTGGGAGAGGCGGGTTCGAGCAGTACTTC
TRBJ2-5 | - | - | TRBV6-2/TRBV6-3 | CASGLTGETQYF | TGTGCCAGCGGCCTAACAGGGGAGACCCAGTACTTC
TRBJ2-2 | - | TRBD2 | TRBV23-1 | CPSGGLAGCGELFF | TGCCCCAGCGGGGGACTAGCGGGTTGCGGGGAGCTGTTTTTT
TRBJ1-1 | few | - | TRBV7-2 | CASSWDKGTEAFF | TGTGCCAGCAGCTGGGACAAGGGAACTGAAGCTTTCTTT
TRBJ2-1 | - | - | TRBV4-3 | CASSPGSTRGSDGQFF | TGCGCCAGCAGCCCAGGCAGCACTAGAGGTTCGGACGGGCAGTTCTTC
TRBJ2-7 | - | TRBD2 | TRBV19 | CASSATGTSLSYEQYF | TGTGCCAGTAGTGCAACCGGGACTAGCCTCTCCTACGAGCAGTACTTC
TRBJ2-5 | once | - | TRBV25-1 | CASSDGYGGRGTQYF | TGTGCCAGCAGTGACGGGTATGGGGGCCGTGGGACCCAGTACTTC
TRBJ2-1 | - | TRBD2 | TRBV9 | CASSVVGRGLADNEQFF | TGTGCCAGCAGCGTAGTTGGCAGGGGACTAGCGGACAATGAGCAGTTCTTC
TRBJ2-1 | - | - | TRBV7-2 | CASSGQTGLMNNEQFF | TGTGCCAGCAGCGGGCAGACCGGCCTAATGAACAATGAGCAGTTCTTC